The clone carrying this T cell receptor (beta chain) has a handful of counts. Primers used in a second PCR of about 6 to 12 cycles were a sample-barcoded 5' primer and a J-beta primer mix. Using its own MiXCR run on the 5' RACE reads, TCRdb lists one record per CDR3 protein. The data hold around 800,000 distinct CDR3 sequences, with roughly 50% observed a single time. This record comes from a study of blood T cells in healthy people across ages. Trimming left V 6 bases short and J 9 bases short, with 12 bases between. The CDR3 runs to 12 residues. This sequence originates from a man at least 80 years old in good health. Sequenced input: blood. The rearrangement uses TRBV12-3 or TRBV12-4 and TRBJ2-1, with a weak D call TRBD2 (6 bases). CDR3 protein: CASRRREVEQFF. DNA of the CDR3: TGTGCCAGCAGGCGTAGGGAGGTTGAGCAGTTCTTC.